The next 32 T cell receptor beta chains were all read from a single sample in a study of identical twins. TCRdb ran MiXCR on the 5' RACE reads and lists one entry per CDR3 protein. The data contain hundreds of thousands of distinct CDR3 sequences, about 12% of them seen just once; the ten biggest clones take up 7.2%. These data were likewise used in another study, on yellow fever vaccine responses in identical twins.

Sequences were obtained from CD8+ T cells sorted from blood. The source of these receptors is a woman between 18 and 29 years old in good health.

This clonotype was seen only a few times. The chain links TRBV5-1 to TRBJ2-4; TRBD2 matches at 13 bases. The trim removed 4 bases at V and 2 bases at J, leaving 12 bases unmatched. CDR1 SGHRS and CDR2 YFSETQ come from the germline V gene. The CDR3 length is 19 residues. Here the CDR3 reads CASSGQTSGGRGTKNIQYF. For the CDR3, the DNA is TGCGCCAGCAGCGGCCAGACTAGCGGGGGGCGGGGCACCAAAAACATTCAGTACTTC.

The V gene is TRBV4-1, the J gene TRBJ1-6; D is unresolved. Germline V gene data show CDR1 as MGHRA and CDR2 as YSYEKL. The CDR3 is 16 residues long. V lost 1 base and J lost 0, with 7 bases in between. DNA for the CDR3: TGCGCCAGCAGCCAAGGCACCAGCTCCTATAATTCACCCCTCCACTTT. Translated: CASSQGTSSYNSPLHF.

This clonotype was recorded a few times. The rearrangement uses TRBV27 and TRBJ1-2; D may be TRBD1 (6 bases). Germline CDR1 is MNHEY and CDR2 is SMNVEV (reference sequence). V gave up 8 bases and J gave up 1 base, with 20 bases separating them. This CDR3 comprises 16 residues. DNA of the CDR3: TGTGCCAGCCGGCCCCAGGTAACAGGGCTTAACTATGGCTACACCTTC. This codes for CASRPQVTGLNYGYTF.

The sample holds a few counts of this clonotype. The chain carries TRBV4-1 and TRBJ2-3; TRBD2 matches 10 bases. The CDR3 loop spans 15 amino acids. Looked up from germline, CDR1 is MGHRA and CDR2 is YSYEKL. Germline trimming cut 5 bases from V and 6 bases from J; bases unmatched to any gene: 8. In nucleotides, the CDR3 is TGCGCCAGCAGCGATTCTAGCGGGAGTGCCGATACGCAGTATTTT. This translates into CASSDSSGSADTQYF.

This clonotype was observed a handful of times. This chain uses TRBV12-3 or TRBV12-4 with TRBJ2-5, with TRBD1 matching 8 bases. The CDR3 spans 14 residues. V gave up 7 bases and J gave up 5 bases; unmatched junction bases: 9. CDR3 sequence (DNA): TGTGCCAGCACCGAACCGGGACAGGAGGAGACCCAGTACTTC. Translation gives CASTEPGQEETQYF.

The rearrangement joins TRBV25-1 to TRBJ2-2, with D possibly TRBD1 on 6 matching bases. The V gene's germline CDR1 is MGHDK and CDR2 SYGVNS. The CDR3 runs 15 residues. Trimming shortened V by 0 bases and J by 7 bases, and 12 bases separated the two germline ends. CDR3 protein: CASSEYQGPSGELFF. As DNA, the CDR3 is TGTGCCAGCAGTGAATACCAGGGGCCGAGCGGGGAGCTGTTTTTT.

This clonotype has only a few counts. The chain carries TRBV6-2 or TRBV6-3 and TRBJ2-5, with D possibly TRBD2 on 5 matching bases. This CDR3 region has 14 residues. Germline CDR1 is MNHEY and CDR2 is SVGEGT. The ends were cut back, 5 bases at V and 1 base at J, with 11 bases in the middle. For the CDR3, the DNA is TGTGCCAGCAGTCACCGGGATAGCCAAGAGACCCAGTACTTC. Translation gives CASSHRDSQETQYF.

This clonotype was recorded a few times. V gene TRBV2 combines with J gene TRBJ2-4; D not certain. Trimming pared 7 bases from V and 0 bases from J, leaving 16 bases between. This CDR3 is 16 amino acids long. Germline V lookup: CDR1 SNHLY, CDR2 FYNNEI. CDR3 DNA sequence: TGTGCCAGCACCCCGAGGCACCCTCTAGCCAAAAACATTCAGTACTTC. This sequence encodes CASTPRHPLAKNIQYF.

This clonotype occurred many times. V is TRBV21-1 and J is TRBJ2-3; the table's D call TRBD1 went unverified against the DNA. TRBV21-1 is a known pseudogene. The CDR3 is 16 residues long. CDR3 DNA: TGTGCCAGCAGCCCTTGGGACAGGACCACCACAGATACGCAGTATTTT. The encoded protein is CASSPWDRTTTDTQYF.

This clonotype was seen more than once but under ten times. J is TRBJ2-7 and V is TRBV2; 7 bases agree with TRBD1. CDR3 length: 15 amino acids. The junction had 5 bases not matched to a gene; V was cut back by 1 base and J by 2 bases. Germline V gene sequence: CDR1 SNHLY, CDR2 FYNNEI. The CDR3 reads CASSEVTGSPYEQYV. CDR3 nucleotides: TGTGCCAGCAGTGAAGTGACAGGGTCTCCCTACGAGCAGTACGTC.

The table lists this clonotype with a few counts. The rearrangement uses TRBV27 and TRBJ2-1; maybe TRBD2 (5 bases). Germline loops: CDR1 MNHEY, CDR2 SMNVEV (reference sequence). CDR3 size: 17 residues. Deletions cut 3 bases from V and 0 bases from J, with 15 bases between. The CDR3 bases are TGTGCCAGCAGTTTGAGGAACGGGAAAGGCTCCTACAATGAGCAGTTCTTC. Its protein is CASSLRNGKGSYNEQFF.

This clonotype was seen at least ten times. The chain is built from TRBV4-1 and TRBJ2-7; D gene ambiguous. Looked up from germline, CDR1 is MGHRA and CDR2 is YSYEKL. The germline V and J ends were trimmed by 1 base and 4 bases, with 14 bases remaining between them. The CDR3 covers 15 residues. This CDR3 is CASSQGVSGVYEQYV. DNA of the CDR3: TGCGCCAGCAGCCAAGGGGTCAGTGGGGTATACGAGCAGTACGTC.

CDR3 in amino acids: CASRSDSMNTEAFF. CDR3 coding DNA: TGTGCCAGCAGATCGGACAGCATGAACACTGAAGCTTTCTTT. J is TRBJ1-1 and V is TRBV6-1, with TRBD1 as a possible D gene (6 bases). V was cut by 6 bases and J by 0 bases, with 11 bases left in between. The length of the CDR3 is 14 residues. Germline V CDR1 and CDR2: MNHNS, SASEGT.

The gene calls are TRBV20-1 and TRBJ1-2; D unresolved. With 6 bases removed from V and 1 base from J, the gap between germline ends came to 18 bases. Germline V lookup: CDR1 DFQATT, CDR2 SNEGSKA (reference sequence). The CDR3 spans 15 residues. CDR3 DNA sequence: TGCAGTGCCGATCCCCACGGGGAGGATAACTATGGCTACACCTTC. Its translation: CSADPHGEDNYGYTF.

This sequence joins TRBV11-2 and TRBJ2-7, with D possibly called TRBD1 or TRBD2 (6 bases each). There are 19 residues in the CDR3. V gave up 7 bases and J gave up 3 bases, with 31 bases separating them. Germline loops: CDR1 SGHAT, CDR2 FQNNGV. This CDR3 is CASTLFAGGNTGQRYEQYF. DNA of the CDR3: TGTGCCAGCACTCTGTTCGCCGGGGGCAATACGGGACAACGCTACGAGCAGTACTTC.

This clonotype was counted only a few times. At one end the junction does not follow the germline gene, possibly because of a read error. V and J are TRBV29-1 and TRBJ2-5; D might be TRBD1 (5 bases). The length of the CDR3 is 13 residues. CDR1 SQVTM and CDR2 ANQGSEA come from the germline V gene. CDR3 region: CSVEIGDQETQHF. The CDR3 nucleotides read TGCAGCGTAGAAATAGGGGATCAAGAGACCCAGCACTTC.

This clonotype was seen a handful of times. V gene TRBV15 combines with J gene TRBJ2-4; D gene uncertain. The V and J ends lost 5 bases and 0 bases respectively, with 5 bases between them. The CDR3 has 13 residues. From germline, CDR1 is LNHNV and CDR2 YYDKDF (reference sequence). Written as DNA, the CDR3 is TGTGCCACCAGCGACATAGCCAAAAACATTCAGTACTTC. Translating it yields CATSDIAKNIQYF.

In regard to this clonotype: One end of the junction does not line up with germline, which may come from a read error. V gene TRBV19 combines with J gene TRBJ2-7; 7 bases line up with TRBD1. The V gene's germline CDR1 is LNHDA and CDR2 SQIVND (reference sequence). This CDR3 spans 13 amino acids. CDR3 region: CASSWTGSSEQYF. CDR3 nucleotides: TGTGCCAGTAGTTGGACAGGCTCCTCCGAGCAGTACTTC. Variable domain in full (rest from reference TRBV19 and TRBJ2-7): DGGITQSPKYLFRKEGQNVTLSCEQNLNHDAMYWYRQDPGQGLRLIYYSQIVNDFQKGDIAEGYSVSREKKESFPLTVTSAQKNPTAFYLCASSWTGSSEQYFGPGTRLTVT.

The sample holds a few counts of this clonotype. The V gene is TRBV27, the J gene TRBJ2-1; 8 bases fit TRBD2. The germline V gene has CDR1 MNHEY and CDR2 SMNVEV (reference sequence). The length of the CDR3 is 16 residues. With 0 bases clipped from V and 2 bases from J, the junction kept 3 bases outside the gene matches. CDR3 region: CASSLSAGGTYNEQFF. The CDR3 DNA reads TGTGCCAGCAGTTTATCGGCGGGGGGAACCTACAATGAGCAGTTCTTC.

The chain is built from TRBV28 and TRBJ2-7; TRBD2 matches at 8 bases. The CDR3 sequence is 15 residues long. CDR1 and CDR2 (germline): MDHEN, SYDVKM. The V segment lost 5 bases and the J segment 2 bases; nucleotides outside the gene matches: 8. The CDR3 nucleotides are TGTGCCAGCAGTCCACCGGGACTAGACGCCTACGAGCAGTACGTC. Translation gives CASSPPGLDAYEQYV.

This clonotype was recorded at least ten times. At one boundary the junction diverges from the germline segment, which might be a read error. The chain joins TRBV4-1 to TRBJ1-5; 10 bases are shared with TRBD1. Germline assignment: CDR1 MGHRA and CDR2 YSYEKL. The length of the CDR3 is 15 residues. As DNA, the CDR3 is TGTGCCAGCAGCCAAGGGACAGGGGGCAATCAGCCCCAGCATTTT. Its translation is CASSQGTGGNQPQHF.

The sample holds a few counts of this clonotype. The gene calls are TRBV7-9 and TRBJ2-7; unclear D gene. Germline V gene lookup returns CDR1 SEHNR and CDR2 FQNEAQ (reference sequence). V was shortened by 6 bases and J by 4 bases, with 10 bases between the two germline ends. The CDR3 contains 12 residues. The CDR3 loop is CASRGTSYEQYF. CDR3 coding DNA: TGTGCCAGCAGGGGAACTTCGTACGAGCAGTACTTC. The variable domain in full, completed from reference TRBV7-9 and TRBJ2-7, reads DTGVSQNPRHKITKRGQNVTFRCDPISEHNRLYWYRQTLGQGPEFLTYFQNEAQLEKSRLLSDRFSAERPKGSFSTLEIQRTEQGDSAMYLCASRGTSYEQYFGPGTRLTVT.

CDR3 protein: CASSPKGQGWNTEAFF. The CDR3 DNA follows: TGTGCCAGCAGCCCAAAGGGACAGGGGTGGAACACTGAAGCTTTCTTT. This chain links TRBV12-3 or TRBV12-4 with TRBJ1-1, with 10 bases matching TRBD1. The length of the CDR3 is 16 residues. J lost 1 base, V lost 6 bases, and 8 bases had no gene match.

This clonotype was found a few times. The chain couples TRBV2 to TRBJ2-5; no definite D call. With 7 bases removed from V and 1 base from J, the gap between germline ends came to 7 bases. The germline gives CDR1 SNHLY, CDR2 FYNNEI. This CDR3 is 12 amino acids long. CDR3 amino acids: CASIPIQETQYF. CDR3 bases: TGTGCCAGCATTCCGATCCAAGAGACCCAGTACTTC. The variable domain in full, with the rest retrieved from reference TRBV2 and TRBJ2-5, is EPEVTQTPSHQVTQMGQEVILRCVPISNHLYFYWYRQILGQKVEFLVSFYNNEISEKSEIFDDQFSVERPDGSNFTLKIRSTKLEDSAMYFCASIPIQETQYFGPGTRLLVL.

This chain links TRBV6-4 with TRBJ2-1; TRBD2 agrees at 11 bases. The ends lost 5 bases at V and 5 bases at J; junction bases unmatched: 8. The CDR3 has 16 amino acids. Germline CDR1 MRHNA, CDR2 SNTAGT. In DNA, the CDR3 is TGTGCCAGCAGTTTCATAGCGGGAGGGGACCACAATGAGCAGTTCTTC. Its protein is CASSFIAGGDHNEQFF.

V is TRBV27 and J is TRBJ2-7; the match to TRBD1 covers 10 bases. Per the germline V gene, CDR1 is MNHEY and CDR2 is SMNVEV (reference sequence). V lost 4 bases and J lost 3; bases outside the gene matches: 6. The length of the CDR3 is 15 residues. The CDR3 loop reads CASSSQGQGLYEQYF. The CDR3, as DNA: TGTGCCAGCAGTTCCCAGGGACAGGGGCTCTACGAGCAGTACTTC.

The chain employs TRBV19 and TRBJ2-1, with D possibly being TRBD2 (5 bases). The ends were cut back, 3 bases at V and 0 bases at J, with 9 bases in the middle. The CDR3 totals 15 residues. Germline V lookup: CDR1 LNHDA, CDR2 SQIVND (reference sequence). As DNA, the CDR3 is TGTGCCAGTAGTATCGGGGTGAGCTCCTACAATGAGCAGTTCTTC. Amino acids: CASSIGVSSYNEQFF.

This chain joins TRBV28 and TRBJ2-2, with D maybe TRBD2 (5 bases). Germline CDR1 is MDHEN and CDR2 is SYDVKM. V lost 6 bases and J lost 7, with 18 bases in between. The length of the CDR3 is 15 residues. The CDR3 DNA sequence: TGTGCCAGCAGCACCCTTTTTCCCCGGGACGGGGAGCTGTTTTTT. Its translation is CASSTLFPRDGELFF. The full variable domain, in which reference TRBV28 and TRBJ2-2 provide the parts outside the CDR3, is DVKVTQSSRYLVKRTGEKVFLECVQDMDHENMFWYRQDPGLGLRLIYFSYDVKMKEKGDIPEGYSVSREKKERFSLILESASTNQTSMYLCASSTLFPRDGELFFGEGSRLTVL.

This clonotype has ten or more counts. This chain connects TRBV7-2 to TRBJ2-3; no firm D call. Trimming left V 1 base short and J 1 base short, with 9 bases between. The germline V gene has CDR1 SGHTA and CDR2 FQGNSA. This CDR3 has 15 residues. The CDR3 DNA reads as TGTGCCAGCAGCTTAGTAGTTAGAGGCACAGATACGCAGTATTTT. Amino acid sequence: CASSLVVRGTDTQYF.

This clonotype was counted between two and nine times. In DNA form, the CDR3 reads TGTGCCAGCAGTGTCGGTCCCTCGGGGAGTAACACTGAAGCTTTCTTT. Its protein product is CASSVGPSGSNTEAFF. This chain connects TRBV2 to TRBJ1-1, with no clear D. Germline V gene lookup returns CDR1 SNHLY and CDR2 FYNNEI. Trimming removed 4 bases at V and 2 bases at J, with 17 bases between. This CDR3 is 16 amino acids long.

The chain links TRBV6-1 to TRBJ2-5; TRBD2 might be the D (7 bases). V dropped 7 bases and J dropped 4 bases, with 13 bases sitting between them. Germline CDR1 reads MNHNS; CDR2 reads SASEGT. The CDR3 is 13 residues long. The CDR3 nucleotides are TGTGCCAGCAAGGTCGGGGGGCGAGAGACCCAGTACTTC. Its protein product is CASKVGGRETQYF.

DNA for the CDR3: TGTGCCAGCAGCCCGCTAGCCAATGAGCAGTTCTTC. The encoded protein is CASSPLANEQFF. J is TRBJ2-1 and V is TRBV9; D might be TRBD2 (5 bases). The CDR3 length is 12 residues. Germline CDR1 SGDLS, CDR2 YYNGEE. V lost 4 bases and J 6 bases, leaving 8 bases between the germline ends.